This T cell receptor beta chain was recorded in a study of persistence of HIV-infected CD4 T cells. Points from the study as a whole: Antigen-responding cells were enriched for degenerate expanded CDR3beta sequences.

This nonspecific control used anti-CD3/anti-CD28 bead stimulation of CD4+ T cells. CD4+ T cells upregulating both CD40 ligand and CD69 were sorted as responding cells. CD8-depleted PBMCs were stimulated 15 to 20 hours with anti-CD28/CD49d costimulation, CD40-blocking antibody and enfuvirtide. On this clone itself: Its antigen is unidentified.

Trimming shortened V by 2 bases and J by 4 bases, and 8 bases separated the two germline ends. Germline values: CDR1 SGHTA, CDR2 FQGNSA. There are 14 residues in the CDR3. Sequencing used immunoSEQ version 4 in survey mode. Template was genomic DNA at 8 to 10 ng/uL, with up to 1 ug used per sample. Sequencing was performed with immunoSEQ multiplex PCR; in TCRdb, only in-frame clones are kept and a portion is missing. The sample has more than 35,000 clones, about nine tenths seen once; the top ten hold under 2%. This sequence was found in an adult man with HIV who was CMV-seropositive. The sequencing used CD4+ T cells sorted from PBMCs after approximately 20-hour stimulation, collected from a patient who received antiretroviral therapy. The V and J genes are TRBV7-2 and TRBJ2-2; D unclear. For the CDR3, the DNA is TGTGCCAGCAGCTTATCGTCCCGCACCGGGGAGCTGTTTTTT. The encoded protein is CASSLSSRTGELFF. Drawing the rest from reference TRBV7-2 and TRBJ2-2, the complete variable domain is GAGVSQSPSNKVTEKGKDVELRCDPISGHTALYWYRQSLGQGLEFLIYFQGNSAPDKSGLPSDRFSAERTGGSVSTLTIQRTQQEDSAVYLCASSLSSRTGELFFGEGSRLTVL.